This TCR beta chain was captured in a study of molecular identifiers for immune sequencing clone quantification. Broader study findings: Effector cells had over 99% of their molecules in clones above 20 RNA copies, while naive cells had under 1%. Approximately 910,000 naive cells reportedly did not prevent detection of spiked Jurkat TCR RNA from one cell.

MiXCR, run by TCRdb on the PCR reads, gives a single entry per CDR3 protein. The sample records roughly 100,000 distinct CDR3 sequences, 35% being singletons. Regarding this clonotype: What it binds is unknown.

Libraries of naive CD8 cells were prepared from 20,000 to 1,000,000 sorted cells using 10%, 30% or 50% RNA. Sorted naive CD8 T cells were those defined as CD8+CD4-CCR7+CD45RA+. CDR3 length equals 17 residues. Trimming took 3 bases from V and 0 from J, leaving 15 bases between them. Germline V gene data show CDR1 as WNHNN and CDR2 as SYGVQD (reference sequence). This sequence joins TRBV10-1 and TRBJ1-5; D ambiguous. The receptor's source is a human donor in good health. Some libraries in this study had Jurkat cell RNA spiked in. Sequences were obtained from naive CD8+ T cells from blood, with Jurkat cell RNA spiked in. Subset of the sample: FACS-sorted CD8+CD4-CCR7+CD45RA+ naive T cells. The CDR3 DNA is TGCGCCAGCAGTGAAATTGGAAGTTCAAATAGCAATCAGCCCCAGCATTTT. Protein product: CASSEIGSSNSNQPQHF.